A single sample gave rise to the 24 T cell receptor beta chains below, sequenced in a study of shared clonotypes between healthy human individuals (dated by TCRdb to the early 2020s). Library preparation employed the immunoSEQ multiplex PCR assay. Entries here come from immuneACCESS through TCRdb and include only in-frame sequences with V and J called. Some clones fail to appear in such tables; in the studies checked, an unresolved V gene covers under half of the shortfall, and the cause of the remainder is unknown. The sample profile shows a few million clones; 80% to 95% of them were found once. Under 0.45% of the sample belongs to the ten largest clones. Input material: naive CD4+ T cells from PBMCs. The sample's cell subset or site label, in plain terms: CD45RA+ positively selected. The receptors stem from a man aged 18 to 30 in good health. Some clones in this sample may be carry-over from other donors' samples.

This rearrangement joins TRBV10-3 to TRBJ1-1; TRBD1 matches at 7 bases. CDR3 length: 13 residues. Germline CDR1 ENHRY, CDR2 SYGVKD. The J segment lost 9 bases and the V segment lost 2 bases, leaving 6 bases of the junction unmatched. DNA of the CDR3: TGTGCCATCAGTGAGACCCGGGACAGACAAGCTTTCTTT. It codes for CAISETRDRQAFF.

DNA of the CDR3: TGTGCCAGCAGTGATAGTGGACAGCTTAACTATGGCTACACCTTC. As protein: CASSDSGQLNYGYTF. The gene calls are TRBV6-1 and TRBJ1-2; the D gene is possibly TRBD1 (6 bases). The CDR3 runs to 15 residues. Germline-derived CDR1 and CDR2 are MNHNS and SASEGT. Trimming cost V 3 bases and J 1 base, with 12 bases left between them.

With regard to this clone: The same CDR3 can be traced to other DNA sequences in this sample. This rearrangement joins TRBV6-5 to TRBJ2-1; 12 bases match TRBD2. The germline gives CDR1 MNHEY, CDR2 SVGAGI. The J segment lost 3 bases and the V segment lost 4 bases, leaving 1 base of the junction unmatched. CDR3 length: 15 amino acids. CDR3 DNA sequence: TGTGCCAGCAGTTTGACTAGCGGGAGCTACAATGAGCAGTTCTTC. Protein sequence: CASSLTSGSYNEQFF.

The chain's CDR3 is CASSGGTGSYGYTF. The CDR3 bases are TGTGCCAGCAGCGGAGGGACAGGGTCCTATGGCTACACCTTC. This chain links TRBV7-2 with TRBJ1-2, with TRBD1 matching 9 bases. This CDR3 is built from 14 residues. Per the germline V gene, CDR1 is SGHTA and CDR2 is FQGNSA. V lost 5 bases, J lost 4 bases, and 5 bases stayed unmatched.

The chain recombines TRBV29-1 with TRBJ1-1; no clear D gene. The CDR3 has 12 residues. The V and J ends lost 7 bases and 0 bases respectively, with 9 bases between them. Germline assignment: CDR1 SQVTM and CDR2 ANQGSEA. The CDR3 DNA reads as TGCAGCGCTGCAGGAATGAACACTGAAGCTTTCTTT. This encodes CSAAGMNTEAFF.

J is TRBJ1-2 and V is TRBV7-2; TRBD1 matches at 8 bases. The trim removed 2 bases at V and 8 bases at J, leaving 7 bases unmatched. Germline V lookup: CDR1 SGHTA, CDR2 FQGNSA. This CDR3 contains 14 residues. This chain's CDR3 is CASSLTRQGIGYTF. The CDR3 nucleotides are TGTGCCAGCAGCTTAACACGACAGGGGATCGGCTACACCTTC.

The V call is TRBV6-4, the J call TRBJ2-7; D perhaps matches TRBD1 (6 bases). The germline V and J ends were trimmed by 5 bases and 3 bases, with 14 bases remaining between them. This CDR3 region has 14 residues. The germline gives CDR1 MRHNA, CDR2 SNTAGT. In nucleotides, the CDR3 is TGTGCCAGCAGTAACTGGACAGCCTACTACGAGCAGTACTTC. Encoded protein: CASSNWTAYYEQYF.

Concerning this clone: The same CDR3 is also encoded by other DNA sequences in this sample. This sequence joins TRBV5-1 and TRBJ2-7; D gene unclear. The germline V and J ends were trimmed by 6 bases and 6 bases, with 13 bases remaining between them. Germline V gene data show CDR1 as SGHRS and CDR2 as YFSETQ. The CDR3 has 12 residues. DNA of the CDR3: TGCGCCAGCAAAGCCAGTTTAGCCGAGCAGTACTTC. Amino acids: CASKASLAEQYF.

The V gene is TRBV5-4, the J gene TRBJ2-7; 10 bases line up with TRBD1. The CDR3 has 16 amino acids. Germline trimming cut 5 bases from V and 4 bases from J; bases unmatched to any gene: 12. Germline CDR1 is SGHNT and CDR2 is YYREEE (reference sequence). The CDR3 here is CASSTEGDRGGYEQYF. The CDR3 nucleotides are TGTGCCAGCAGTACGGAAGGGGACAGGGGAGGGTACGAGCAGTACTTC.

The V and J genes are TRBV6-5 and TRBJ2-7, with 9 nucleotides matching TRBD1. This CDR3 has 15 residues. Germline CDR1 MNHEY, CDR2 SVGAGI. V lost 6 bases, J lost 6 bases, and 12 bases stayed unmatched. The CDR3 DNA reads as TGTGCCAGCAGCCCGCTGGGACAGGGATTTCCCGAGCAGTACTTC. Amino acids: CASSPLGQGFPEQYF.

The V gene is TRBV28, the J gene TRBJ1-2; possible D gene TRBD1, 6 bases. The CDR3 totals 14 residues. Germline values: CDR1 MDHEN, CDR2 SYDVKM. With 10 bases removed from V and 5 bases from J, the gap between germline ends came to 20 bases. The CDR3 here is CATTFHGGGYGYTF. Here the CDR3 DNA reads TGTGCCACCACTTTCCACGGGGGCGGGTATGGCTACACCTTC.

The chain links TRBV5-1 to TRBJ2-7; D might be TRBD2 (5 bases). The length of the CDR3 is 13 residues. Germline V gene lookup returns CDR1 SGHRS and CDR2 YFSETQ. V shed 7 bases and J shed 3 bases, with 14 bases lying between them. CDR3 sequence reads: CASRRTGNYEQYF. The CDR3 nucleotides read TGCGCCAGCCGCCGGACGGGAAACTACGAGCAGTACTTC.

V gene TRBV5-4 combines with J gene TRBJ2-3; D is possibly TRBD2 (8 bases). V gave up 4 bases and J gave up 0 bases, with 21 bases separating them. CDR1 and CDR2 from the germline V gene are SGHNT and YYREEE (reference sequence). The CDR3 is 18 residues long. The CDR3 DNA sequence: TGTGCCAGCAGCATCGGGACAGCCGGGACTAGAAGCACAGATACGCAGTATTTT. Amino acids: CASSIGTAGTRSTDTQYF.

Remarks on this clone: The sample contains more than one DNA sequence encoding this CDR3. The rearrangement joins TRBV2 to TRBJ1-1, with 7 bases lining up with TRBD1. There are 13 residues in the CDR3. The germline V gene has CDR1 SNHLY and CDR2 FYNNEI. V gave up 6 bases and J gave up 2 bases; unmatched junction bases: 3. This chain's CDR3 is CASSRQGNTEAFF. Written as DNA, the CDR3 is TGTGCCAGCAGCCGACAGGGCAACACTGAAGCTTTCTTT.

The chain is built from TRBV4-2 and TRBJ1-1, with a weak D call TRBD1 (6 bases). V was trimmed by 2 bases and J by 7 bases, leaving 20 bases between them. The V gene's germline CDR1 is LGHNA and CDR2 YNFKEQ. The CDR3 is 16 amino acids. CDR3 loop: CASSQRTGAARFEAFF. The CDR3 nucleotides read TGTGCCAGCAGCCAACGGACGGGGGCCGCCCGCTTTGAAGCTTTCTTT.

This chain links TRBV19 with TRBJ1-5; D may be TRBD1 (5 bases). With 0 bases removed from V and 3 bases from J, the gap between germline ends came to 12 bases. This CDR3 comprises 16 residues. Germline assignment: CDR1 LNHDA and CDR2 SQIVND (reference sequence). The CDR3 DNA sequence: TGTGCCAGTAGTATAGACCGACAGATCAACAATCAGCCCCAGCATTTT. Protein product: CASSIDRQINNQPQHF.

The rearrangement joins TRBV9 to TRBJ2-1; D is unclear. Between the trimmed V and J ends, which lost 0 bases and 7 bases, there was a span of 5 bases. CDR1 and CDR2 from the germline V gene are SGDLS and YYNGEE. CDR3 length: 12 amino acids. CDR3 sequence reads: CASSVGVNEQFF. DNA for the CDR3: TGTGCCAGCAGCGTAGGAGTAAATGAGCAGTTCTTC.

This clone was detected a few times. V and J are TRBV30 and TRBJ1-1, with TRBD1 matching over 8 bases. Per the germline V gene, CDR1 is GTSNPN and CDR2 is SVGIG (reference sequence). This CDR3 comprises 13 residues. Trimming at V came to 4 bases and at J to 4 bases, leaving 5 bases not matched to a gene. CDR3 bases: TGTGCCTGGACTGCAGGGGGCGTCACTGAAGCTTTCTTT. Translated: CAWTAGGVTEAFF. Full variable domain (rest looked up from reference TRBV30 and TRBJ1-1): SQTIHQWPATLVQPVGSPLSLECTVEGTSNPNLYWYRQAAGRGLQLLFYSVGIGQISSEVPQNLSASRPQDRQFILSSKKLLLSDSGFYLCAWTAGGVTEAFFGQGTRLTVV.

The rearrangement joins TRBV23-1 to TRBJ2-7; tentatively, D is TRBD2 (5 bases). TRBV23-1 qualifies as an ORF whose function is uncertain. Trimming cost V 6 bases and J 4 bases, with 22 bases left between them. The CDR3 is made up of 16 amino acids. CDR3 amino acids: CASRLRCGQPLYEQYF. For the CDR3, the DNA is TGCGCCAGCAGGCTCCGCTGCGGGCAGCCACTATACGAGCAGTACTTC.

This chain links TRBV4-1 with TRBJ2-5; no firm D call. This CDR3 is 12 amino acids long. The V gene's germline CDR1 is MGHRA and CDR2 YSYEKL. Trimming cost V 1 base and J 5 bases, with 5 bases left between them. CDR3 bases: TGCGCCAGCAGCCAAGTCGCGGAGACCCAGTACTTC. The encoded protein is CASSQVAETQYF.

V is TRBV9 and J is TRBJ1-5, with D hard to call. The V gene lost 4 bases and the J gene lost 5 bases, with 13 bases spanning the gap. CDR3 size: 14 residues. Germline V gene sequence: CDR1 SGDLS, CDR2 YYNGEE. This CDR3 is CASSPRSRDQPQHF. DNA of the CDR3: TGTGCCAGCAGCCCCCGGAGTCGGGATCAGCCCCAGCATTTT.

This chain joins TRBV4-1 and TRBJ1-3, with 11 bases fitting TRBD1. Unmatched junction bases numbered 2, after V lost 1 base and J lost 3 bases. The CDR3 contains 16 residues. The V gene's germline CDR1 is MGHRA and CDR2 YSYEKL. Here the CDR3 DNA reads TGCGCCAGCAGCCAAGGGACAGGGGGCGGTGGAAACACCATATATTTT. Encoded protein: CASSQGTGGGGNTIYF.

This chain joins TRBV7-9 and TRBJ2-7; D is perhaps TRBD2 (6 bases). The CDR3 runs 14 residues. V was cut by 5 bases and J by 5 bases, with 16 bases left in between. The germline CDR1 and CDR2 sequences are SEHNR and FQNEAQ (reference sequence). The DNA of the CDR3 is TGTGCCAGCAGCCCCAAGGCCCGGGAGAACGAGCAGTACTTC. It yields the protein CASSPKARENEQYF.

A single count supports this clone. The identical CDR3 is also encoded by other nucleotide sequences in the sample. The CDR3 here is CASSPLAGSYNEQFF. DNA for the CDR3: TGTGCCAGCAGCCCCTTAGCGGGATCATACAATGAGCAGTTCTTC. The chain uses TRBV7-3 and TRBJ2-1, with 8 bases that match TRBD2. The CDR3 covers 15 residues. The germline CDR1 and CDR2 sequences are SGHTA and FQGTGA. V lost 5 bases to trimming and J lost 4 bases; unmatched junction nucleotides: 7.